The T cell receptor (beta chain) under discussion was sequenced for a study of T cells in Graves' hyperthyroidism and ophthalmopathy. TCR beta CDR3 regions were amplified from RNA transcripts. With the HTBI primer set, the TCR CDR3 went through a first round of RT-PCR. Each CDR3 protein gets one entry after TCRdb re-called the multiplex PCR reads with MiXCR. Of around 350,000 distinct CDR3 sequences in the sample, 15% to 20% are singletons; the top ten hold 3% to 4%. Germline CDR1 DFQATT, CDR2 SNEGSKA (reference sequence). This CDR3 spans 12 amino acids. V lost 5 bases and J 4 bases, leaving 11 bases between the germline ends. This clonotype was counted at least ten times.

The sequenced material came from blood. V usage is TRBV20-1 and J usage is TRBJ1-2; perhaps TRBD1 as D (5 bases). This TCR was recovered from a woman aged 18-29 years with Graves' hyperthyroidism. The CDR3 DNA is TGCAGTGCTTTCCAGGGTGGCTATGGCTACACCTTC. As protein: CSAFQGGYGYTF.